One and the same sample provided the 25 T cell receptor beta chains below, sequenced in a study of blood T cell repertoires in COVID-19. Sequencing used immunoSEQ multiplex PCR; TCRdb keeps in-frame clones, though not all of them. The table has about 170,000 clones, 87% seen once. Input material: PBMCs or T cells enriched from blood (not recorded which). The origin of the receptors is a human donor with acute COVID-19. The donor label of this sample is uncertain.

The chain joins TRBV3-1 (or the pseudogene TRBV3-2) to TRBJ1-2; D gene unclear. CDR1 is LGHDT and CDR2 is YNNKEL in the germline V gene (reference sequence). This CDR3 comprises 14 residues. V was clipped by 0 bases and J by 4 bases, with 9 bases between them. The CDR3 DNA is TGTGCCAGCAGCCAAGACAGTGCTTCCTATGGCTACACCTTC. It yields the protein CASSQDSASYGYTF.

The genes are TRBV11-2 and TRBJ2-5; D possibly corresponds to TRBD1 (6 bases). V lost 5 bases and J lost 4, with 17 bases in between. CDR3 size: 15 residues. Germline CDR1 and CDR2: SGHAT and FQNNGV. The CDR3 protein is CASSREGGRGETQYF. CDR3 in DNA: TGTGCCAGCAGCCGCGAAGGGGGACGGGGAGAGACCCAGTACTTC.

The chain employs TRBV23-1 and TRBJ1-6; no firm D call. TRBV23-1 is annotated as an ORF whose role is uncertain. The ends were cut back, 2 bases at V and 7 bases at J, with 15 bases in the middle. The CDR3 loop spans 16 amino acids. CDR3 bases: TGCGCCAGCAGTCAACCCACAAGCTCGGGGAATTCACCCCTCCACTTT. Amino acids: CASSQPTSSGNSPLHF.

V and J are TRBV11-2 and TRBJ2-7, with D perhaps TRBD2 (6 bases). Germline CDR1 and CDR2: SGHAT and FQNNGV. The V end was cut by 1 base, the J end by 4 bases, with 8 bases between. The CDR3 runs 13 residues. CDR3 coding DNA: TGTGCCAGCAGCTTAGTGGCGGGGTACGAGCAGTACTTC. Amino acids: CASSLVAGYEQYF. Complete variable domain (other parts from reference TRBV11-2 and TRBJ2-7): EAGVAQSPRYKIIEKRQSVAFWCNPISGHATLYWYQQILGQGPKLLIQFQNNGVVDDSQLPKDRFSAERLKGVDSTLKIQPAKLEDSAVYLCASSLVAGYEQYFGPGTRLTVT.

This chain joins TRBV6-6 and TRBJ2-7; D possibly corresponds to TRBD1 (5 bases). V was cut by 5 bases and J by 1 base, with 21 bases left in between. The germline gives CDR1 MNHNY, CDR2 SVGAGI (reference sequence). The CDR3 loop spans 17 amino acids. CDR3 protein: CASSRPTGPVTSYEQYF. In DNA form, the CDR3 reads TGTGCCAGCAGTCGTCCTACAGGCCCGGTAACATCCTACGAGCAGTACTTC.

This chain connects TRBV19 to TRBJ1-4; TRBD1 matches at 9 bases. This CDR3 comprises 14 residues. V gave up 4 bases and J gave up 5 bases; unmatched junction bases: 2. Germline V gene sequence: CDR1 LNHDA, CDR2 SQIVND (reference sequence). The DNA for the CDR3 is TGTGCCAGTAGTAGGGGACAGGGAAATGAAAAACTGTTTTTT. This sequence encodes CASSRGQGNEKLFF.

This chain uses TRBV4-3 with TRBJ1-2; D may be TRBD1 (6 bases). The V end lost 0 bases, the J end lost 7 bases, and 15 bases lay between the germline ends. This CDR3 has 15 amino acids. In germline, CDR1 is LGHNA, CDR2 YSLEER. CDR3 loop: CASSQEALRGSGYTF. CDR3 nucleotides: TGCGCCAGCAGCCAAGAAGCGCTCAGGGGAAGTGGCTACACCTTC.

The rearrangement joins TRBV10-3 to TRBJ1-2; the D gene is possibly TRBD1 (5 bases). The CDR3 extends over 13 amino acids. Germline values: CDR1 ENHRY, CDR2 SYGVKD. Trimming pared 10 bases from V and 1 base from J, leaving 13 bases between. CDR3 coding DNA: TGTGCCACCTCGACGGGGGTTAACTATGGCTACACCTTC. This encodes CATSTGVNYGYTF.

This clone has only a few counts. The chain's CDR3 is CASSDERGLGTEAFF. The CDR3 DNA reads as TGTGCCAGCTCAGATGAAAGGGGGTTGGGGACTGAAGCTTTCTTT. This chain connects TRBV18 to TRBJ1-1; maybe TRBD1 (6 bases). The ends were cut back, 5 bases at V and 5 bases at J, with 18 bases in the middle. Germline CDR1 KGHSH, CDR2 LQKENI. CDR3 length equals 15 residues.

The V gene is TRBV30, the J gene TRBJ1-5; no reliable D call. Germline values: CDR1 GTSNPN, CDR2 SVGIG (reference sequence). Deletions cut 0 bases from V and 5 bases from J, with 11 bases between. The CDR3 contains 14 residues. DNA for the CDR3: TGTGCCTGGAGTGTACAACCCCGGGATCAGCCCCAGCATTTT. Residues: CAWSVQPRDQPQHF.

The chain carries TRBV5-6 and TRBJ1-1; D remains ambiguous. The length of the CDR3 is 14 residues. V was trimmed by 1 base and J by 1 base, leaving 8 bases between them. The V gene's germline CDR1 is SGHDT and CDR2 YYEEEE. The DNA for the CDR3 is TGTGCCAGCAGCTTGCAGGCAGGGAACACTGAAGCTTTCTTT. It codes for CASSLQAGNTEAFF.

V usage is TRBV4-1 and J usage is TRBJ1-1; a possible D gene is TRBD1 (6 bases). V lost 5 bases to trimming and J lost 1 base, with 14 bases between them. In germline, CDR1 is MGHRA, CDR2 YSYEKL. This CDR3 spans 15 amino acids. The DNA of the CDR3 is TGCGCCAGCAGCTCGCACAGGGTTAAGAACACTGAAGCTTTCTTT. It yields the protein CASSSHRVKNTEAFF.

V gene TRBV11-3 combines with J gene TRBJ2-7; tentative D call: TRBD1 (5 bases). Germline CDR1 SGHNT, CDR2 YENEEA. The germline V and J ends were trimmed by 5 bases and 1 base, with 9 bases remaining between them. This CDR3 contains 13 residues. This chain's CDR3 is CASSRQGSYEQYF. The DNA of the CDR3 is TGTGCCAGCAGCAGGCAGGGTTCCTACGAGCAGTACTTC.

The chain has TRBV30 and TRBJ2-7; maybe TRBD1 (6 bases). The CDR3 covers 11 residues. Trimming shortened V by 4 bases and J by 7 bases, and 11 bases separated the two germline ends. Looked up from germline, CDR1 is GTSNPN and CDR2 is SVGIG (reference sequence). The CDR3 nucleotides are TGTGCCTGGACCGGGACAAGGGAGCAGTACTTC. Encoded protein: CAWTGTREQYF.

V usage is TRBV30 and J usage is TRBJ2-5; 11 nucleotides match TRBD2. CDR3 length: 14 residues. With 3 bases clipped from V and 4 bases from J, the junction kept 4 bases outside the gene matches. CDR1 and CDR2 (germline): GTSNPN, SVGIG (reference sequence). The CDR3 DNA reads TGTGCCTGGAGCGCTCTAGCGGGGGGAGAGACCCAGTACTTC. Amino acid sequence: CAWSALAGGETQYF. The full variable domain, with the rest looked up from reference TRBV30 and TRBJ2-5, is SQTIHQWPATLVQPVGSPLSLECTVEGTSNPNLYWYRQAAGRGLQLLFYSVGIGQISSEVPQNLSASRPQDRQFILSSKKLLLSDSGFYLCAWSALAGGETQYFGPGTRLLVL.

The rearrangement links TRBV19 to TRBJ2-7; TRBD1 matches at 10 bases. The germline CDR1 and CDR2 sequences are LNHDA and SQIVND (reference sequence). J was trimmed by 5 bases and V by 7 bases; bases with no gene match: 5. This CDR3 comprises 13 residues. The chain's CDR3 is CASNPTGGNEQYF. CDR3 in DNA: TGTGCCAGTAACCCGACAGGGGGCAACGAGCAGTACTTC.

The J gene is TRBJ2-2, the V gene TRBV5-1; TRBD2 matches at 8 bases. Germline V gene data show CDR1 as SGHRS and CDR2 as YFSETQ. V shed 3 bases and J 6 bases; nucleotides not matched to a gene: 7. This CDR3 region has 15 residues. The chain's CDR3 is CASSSLTSVAGELFF. CDR3 DNA: TGCGCCAGCAGCTCCCTGACTAGCGTCGCCGGGGAGCTGTTTTTT. The full variable domain, in which reference TRBV5-1 and TRBJ2-2 provide the parts outside the CDR3, is KAGVTQTPRYLIKTRGQQVTLSCSPISGHRSVSWYQQTPGQGLQFLFEYFSETQRNKGNFPGRFSGRQFSNSRSEMNVSTLELGDSALYLCASSSLTSVAGELFFGEGSRLTVL.

This clone was seen once. V is TRBV4-1 and J is TRBJ2-1; D might be TRBD2 (5 bases). Trimming left V 6 bases short and J 0 bases short, with 12 bases between. Germline-derived CDR1 and CDR2 are MGHRA and YSYEKL. CDR3 size: 15 residues. The DNA of the CDR3 is TGCGCCAGCAGTGGAGGTGAGCTCTCCTACAATGAGCAGTTCTTC. Translating gives CASSGGELSYNEQFF.

This clone was detected a few times. The chain links TRBV19 to TRBJ1-5, with 8 bases that match TRBD1. CDR1 and CDR2 from the germline V gene are LNHDA and SQIVND (reference sequence). V shed 8 bases, J shed 3 bases, and the junction held 6 bases outside the gene matches. The CDR3 covers 14 residues. CDR3 protein: CASGQGWDNQPQHF. The DNA for the CDR3 is TGTGCCAGTGGACAGGGTTGGGACAATCAGCCCCAGCATTTT.

V gene TRBV5-4 combines with J gene TRBJ1-1; D is perhaps TRBD1 (5 bases). The germline gives CDR1 SGHNT, CDR2 YYREEE (reference sequence). The V gene lost 0 bases and the J gene lost 3 bases, with 15 bases spanning the gap. CDR3 size: 16 residues. In nucleotides, the CDR3 is TGTGCCAGCAGCTTGGGGGGCCTAAGGTGGGACACTGAAGCTTTCTTT. This encodes CASSLGGLRWDTEAFF.

This chain links TRBV13 with TRBJ2-1, with 8 bases matching TRBD1. Germline V CDR1 and CDR2: PRHDT, FYEKMQ (reference sequence). The CDR3 contains 15 residues. The V segment lost 6 bases and the J segment 7 bases; nucleotides outside the gene matches: 11. The CDR3 region has the DNA TGTGCCAGCAGTCCGGGCGGGACAGGAACAAATGAGCAGTTCTTC. The encoded protein is CASSPGGTGTNEQFF.

The CDR3 sequence is CASRPQAGQDTEAFF. CDR3 bases: TGTGCCAGCCGCCCACAGGCAGGCCAGGACACTGAAGCTTTCTTT. The chain joins TRBV7-9 to TRBJ1-1; a weak D match, TRBD1 (5 bases). V was clipped by 8 bases and J by 3 bases, with 19 bases between them. This CDR3 spans 15 amino acids. CDR1 and CDR2 (germline): SEHNR, FQNEAQ (reference sequence).

This rearrangement joins TRBV3-1 (or the pseudogene TRBV3-2) to TRBJ1-4; a weak D match, TRBD1 (5 bases). Trimming removed 0 bases from V and 8 bases from J, with 16 bases in between. Per the germline V gene, CDR1 is LGHDT and CDR2 is YNNKEL (reference sequence). CDR3 length equals 16 residues. CDR3 DNA sequence: TGTGCCAGCAGCCAAGAGGACGGGGGGAGAGGGGAAAAACTGTTTTTT. Translating it yields CASSQEDGGRGEKLFF.

CDR3 residues: CASSPVGGPSGELFF. The CDR3 DNA reads TGTGCCAGCAGCCCTGTGGGGGGGCCGTCCGGGGAGCTGTTTTTT. This rearrangement joins TRBV7-3 to TRBJ2-2; weak D call: TRBD2 (7 bases). Germline CDR1 reads SGHTA; CDR2 reads FQGTGA. CDR3 length: 15 residues. V was pared by 5 bases and J by 6 bases, with 16 bases between.

The rearrangement links TRBV5-4 to TRBJ1-3; 8 bases are a match to TRBD1. The CDR3 is 15 amino acids. CDR1 is SGHNT, CDR2 YYREEE, per germline (reference sequence). J was trimmed by 4 bases and V by 4 bases; bases with no gene match: 7. CDR3 coding DNA: TGTGCCAGCAGCACCGGGACAGGATCAGGAAACACCATATATTTT. Its translation is CASSTGTGSGNTIYF.